The 19 T cell receptor beta chains reported below all come from one sample, sequenced in a study of shared clonotypes between healthy human individuals. Here immunoSEQ multiplex PCR was the method, and the copy in TCRdb shows in-frame clones only, minus some. This table holds roughly 510,000 clones, around 79% found once. The specimen sequenced was PBMCs. These receptors all stem from a woman aged 35 to 49 in good health. Some clones in this sample may be carry-over from other donors' samples.

For the CDR3, the DNA is TGTGCCAGCAGCACCTGGGGATATCAGCCCCAGCATTTT. Amino acid sequence: CASSTWGYQPQHF. V is TRBV6-1 and J is TRBJ1-5; D gene unclear. The CDR3 totals 13 residues. The germline CDR1 and CDR2 sequences are MNHNS and SASEGT. The ends were cut back, 6 bases at V and 5 bases at J, with 11 bases in the middle.

The gene calls are TRBV19 and TRBJ2-3; D not resolved. Germline CDR1 LNHDA, CDR2 SQIVND (reference sequence). The CDR3 is 13 residues long. The V gene lost 3 bases and the J gene lost 5 bases, with 9 bases spanning the gap. As DNA, the CDR3 is TGTGCCAGTAGTATTCGGGCTGGAGATACGCAGTATTTT. Translating gives CASSIRAGDTQYF.

The V call is TRBV19, the J call TRBJ2-1; a weak D match, TRBD2 (6 bases). The CDR3 sequence is 15 residues long. V was trimmed by 4 bases and J by 4 bases, leaving 14 bases between them. Germline V CDR1 and CDR2: LNHDA, SQIVND (reference sequence). CDR3 in amino acids: CASSTRDSAYNEQFF. CDR3 nucleotides: TGTGCCAGTAGTACCCGGGACTCGGCATACAATGAGCAGTTCTTC.

The chain joins TRBV18 to TRBJ2-7; D not certain. Per the germline V gene, CDR1 is KGHSH and CDR2 is LQKENI. This CDR3 spans 13 amino acids. V lost 6 bases, J lost 0 bases, and 9 bases lay in between. CDR3 sequence (DNA): TGTGCCAGCTCCCGTCGGAGCTCCTACGAGCAGTACTTC. It yields the protein CASSRRSSYEQYF.

The rearrangement uses TRBV10-3 and TRBJ2-2; possible D gene TRBD1, 5 bases. Trimming cost V 5 bases and J 0 bases, with 7 bases left between them. Germline lookup yields CDR1 ENHRY and CDR2 SYGVKD. The CDR3 runs 14 residues. The CDR3 bases are TGTGCCATCAGTCCAGGGACGAACACCGGGGAGCTGTTTTTT. Its protein is CAISPGTNTGELFF.

The chain joins TRBV6-5 to TRBJ2-1; TRBD2 might be the D (6 bases). Between the trimmed V and J ends, which lost 6 bases and 9 bases, there was a span of 12 bases. Germline loops: CDR1 MNHEY, CDR2 SVGAGI. CDR3 size: 12 residues. This chain's CDR3 is CASRRLVGEQFF. The CDR3 bases are TGTGCCAGCAGGAGACTAGTCGGTGAGCAGTTCTTC.

The CDR3 DNA sequence: TGTGCCAGTACCCTGGCAGACACTGAAGCTTTCTTT. It yields the protein CASTLADTEAFF. The chain has TRBV19 and TRBJ1-1; no reliable D call. Per germline, CDR1 LNHDA and CDR2 SQIVND (reference sequence). V was pared by 7 bases and J by 3 bases, with 9 bases between. CDR3 length: 12 amino acids.

This chain uses TRBV6-5 with TRBJ2-1; TRBD2 might be the D (5 bases). Germline values: CDR1 MNHEY, CDR2 SVGAGI. V was trimmed by 6 bases and J by 0 bases, leaving 9 bases between them. This CDR3 has 14 amino acids. The CDR3: CASSRTVSYNEQFF. In DNA form, the CDR3 reads TGTGCCAGCAGCCGGACTGTCTCCTACAATGAGCAGTTCTTC.

The rearrangement joins TRBV27 to TRBJ1-4; D might be TRBD1 (6 bases). This CDR3 has 15 amino acids. Germline CDR1 reads MNHEY; CDR2 reads SMNVEV (reference sequence). V lost 4 bases and J 3 bases, leaving 12 bases between the germline ends. This CDR3 is CASSYQGHANEKLFF. CDR3 coding DNA: TGTGCCAGCAGTTACCAGGGGCATGCTAATGAAAAACTGTTTTTT.

The chain uses TRBV5-1 and TRBJ1-2; TRBD1 matches 11 bases. Losses at the gene ends were 3 bases for V and 6 bases for J; bases not matched to a gene: 1. Germline V gene sequence: CDR1 SGHRS, CDR2 YFSETQ. This CDR3 has 13 residues. The CDR3 protein is CASSWGQGDGYTF. DNA for the CDR3: TGCGCCAGCAGCTGGGGACAGGGGGATGGCTACACCTTC.

The chain joins TRBV2 to TRBJ1-4; D not resolved. This CDR3 is 14 amino acids long. The V end lost 7 bases, the J end lost 3 bases, and 12 bases lay between the germline ends. The V gene's germline CDR1 is SNHLY and CDR2 FYNNEI. The CDR3 is CASKGGLSNEKLFF. CDR3 nucleotide sequence: TGTGCCAGCAAGGGAGGTCTTTCTAATGAAAAACTGTTTTTT.

V gene TRBV5-1 combines with J gene TRBJ2-7; D gene ambiguous. Germline V gives CDR1 SGHRS, CDR2 YFSETQ. Trimming removed 1 base from V and 3 bases from J, with 5 bases in between. There are 12 residues in the CDR3. The CDR3 coding sequence is TGCGCCAGCAGCTTGTACGGCTACGAGCAGTACTTC. It translates to CASSLYGYEQYF.

The chain carries TRBV7-2 and TRBJ2-1; 14 positions agree with TRBD2. With 0 bases clipped from V and 0 bases from J, the junction kept 4 bases outside the gene matches. CDR3 length: 19 amino acids. Germline V gene sequence: CDR1 SGHTA, CDR2 FQGNSA. The CDR3 DNA follows: TGTGCCAGCAGCTTAGCCGGGACTAGCGGGAGAGGCTCCTACAATGAGCAGTTCTTC. Translated: CASSLAGTSGRGSYNEQFF. Variable domain in full (rest from reference TRBV7-2 and TRBJ2-1): GAGVSQSPSNKVTEKGKDVELRCDPISGHTALYWYRQSLGQGLEFLIYFQGNSAPDKSGLPSDRFSAERTGGSVSTLTIQRTQQEDSAVYLCASSLAGTSGRGSYNEQFFGPGTRLTVL.

The chain uses TRBV4-3 and TRBJ1-1; no definite D call. This CDR3 has 14 residues. Germline lookup yields CDR1 LGHNA and CDR2 YSLEER. The germline V and J ends were trimmed by 0 bases and 0 bases, with 5 bases remaining between them. CDR3 coding DNA: TGCGCCAGCAGCCAAGACGGGTTGAACACTGAAGCTTTCTTT. Translation: CASSQDGLNTEAFF.

The chain combines TRBV2 with TRBJ1-5; 10 bases match TRBD1. The V gene end was trimmed by 6 bases and the J gene end by 5 bases; junction bases not matched to a gene: 4. The CDR3 is 14 residues long. Germline CDR1 and CDR2: SNHLY and FYNNEI. The CDR3 nucleotides are TGTGCCAGCAGCCCGACAGGGGGCCATCAGCCCCAGCATTTT. Residues: CASSPTGGHQPQHF.

This chain connects TRBV5-1 to TRBJ1-1; 7 bases align to TRBD1. Losses at the gene ends were 4 bases for V and 10 bases for J; bases not matched to a gene: 7. The CDR3 totals 12 residues. The germline gives CDR1 SGHRS, CDR2 YFSETQ. For the CDR3, the DNA is TGCGCCAGCAGCGAGCAGGGGGAGGGAGCTTTCTTT. Translation gives CASSEQGEGAFF. The full variable domain, with the rest looked up from reference TRBV5-1 and TRBJ1-1, is KAGVTQTPRYLIKTRGQQVTLSCSPISGHRSVSWYQQTPGQGLQFLFEYFSETQRNKGNFPGRFSGRQFSNSRSEMNVSTLELGDSALYLCASSEQGEGAFFGQGTRLTVV.

The chain uses TRBV27 and TRBJ1-6; D might be TRBD1 (6 bases). The CDR3 is 14 residues long. Germline V gene sequence: CDR1 MNHEY, CDR2 SMNVEV (reference sequence). The V end lost 8 bases, the J end lost 9 bases, and 17 bases lay between the germline ends. The CDR3 nucleotides are TGTGCCAGCGCCCCACAGGGCCCCGGTTCACCCCTCCACTTT. As protein: CASAPQGPGSPLHF.

The chain links TRBV5-1 to TRBJ2-4; 8 bases are shared with TRBD2. The ends lost 4 bases at V and 8 bases at J; junction bases unmatched: 8. The CDR3 is made up of 14 amino acids. Germline loops: CDR1 SGHRS, CDR2 YFSETQ. The CDR3 nucleotides are TGCGCCAGCAGCAAGGGACTAGGGGACGACATTCAGTACTTC. Amino acids: CASSKGLGDDIQYF.

This CDR3 reads CASAPTYGRNYGYTF. DNA for the CDR3: TGTGCCAGTGCCCCCACGTACGGGCGAAACTATGGCTACACCTTC. V and J are TRBV19 and TRBJ1-2; unclear D gene. Per the germline V gene, CDR1 is LNHDA and CDR2 is SQIVND (reference sequence). The CDR3 consists of 15 residues. Trimming shortened V by 8 bases and J by 2 bases, and 18 bases separated the two germline ends.